This TCR beta chain stems from a study of T cells after yellow fever vaccination (dated by TCRdb to between 2018 and 2020). Study-wide context: The SMART-Seq v4 Ultra Low Input RNA kit was used to prepare libraries from fractions with low cell numbers. Blood was collected at multiple timepoints before and after primary and secondary immunization, and bulk PBMC replicates and cell subsets were isolated. Bulk TCR alpha and beta repertoires were sequenced longitudinally to track T-cell clones before and after primary and booster YFV17D yellow fever vaccination. Two healthy male donors made up the cohort, one aged 18 to 29 years and the other aged 30 to 40 years.

Results the study describes overall, beyond this receptor: Computational filtering was needed because FACS-sorted repertoires could contain abundant contaminating clonotypes from the bulk population. A small fraction of clonotypes appeared in both the CD4 and CD8 compartments, likely as a result of convergent recombination. After the booster, most clones that had expanded after primary vaccination were detected again (over 95% of CD4 and 70% to 90% of CD8), suggesting broad maintenance of memory. Compared with the primary T-cell response, the secondary T-cell response was faster but weaker, reaching its peak on day 5 rather than on day 15. The study included only a couple of donors, which limits how far the findings can be generalized.

TCR cDNA was synthesized by 5'RACE template switching, through which a universal primer site and unique molecular identifiers were introduced. Priming of cDNA synthesis was performed from both the TCR alpha and TCR beta constant segments. Library amplification involved two PCR steps, and the second step added sample barcodes and sequencing adapters. Sequencing of the libraries was done on either Illumina HiSeq 2500 (2x100 bp) or NovaSeq (2x150 bp). The paper's processing steps were these. MIGEC was used to demultiplex reads and collapse the reads into UMI consensus sequences, and MiXCR was used for V(D)J alignment. Using edgeR on replicate PBMC samples, clonotypes were called vaccine-responding if FDR was below 0.01 and the log2 fold change was above 5 up to day 15. Each bulk clonotype received a CD4 or CD8 identity based on whether the sequenced CD4 or CD8 repertoire contained that clonotype at higher abundance. The public reads were reanalyzed by TCRdb: fastp trimming at Q25, MiXCR alignment, in-frame beta chains only. Identical CDR3 protein sequences are pooled into one entry, listed with their most common genes and DNA. The V and J calls and clone size come from TCRdb's table, not from the authors' own analysis. Across this sample there are hundreds of thousands of distinct CDR3 sequences, with over 5% seen only once. About 15% of the sample is held by the ten biggest clonotypes.

As regards this clonotype: Its binding antigen is unknown. The sample holds no much larger clone one base away, and base qualities are not on file.

Sample treatment or condition, as interpreted from the label and publication: live attenuated yellow fever vaccine strain. Two biological replicates of bulk PBMCs were collected at each blood-draw timepoint. PBMCs were isolated from peripheral blood using a standard Ficoll-Paque protocol. TriZol was used to extract RNA from bulk PBMCs, from CD4 and CD8 fractions, and from dextramer-positive and dextramer-negative fractions. The CDR3 measures 14 amino acids from cysteine to phenylalanine. Only CDR3 DNA remains: 42 bases, in frame from the first base. Based on the germline V gene, the CDR1 and CDR2 sequences are SGHRS and YFSETQ. V and J lose 2 bases and 3 bases, and a span of 8 bases separates them.

Material: PBMCs, obtained 5 days after the yellow fever booster vaccination. The sequence came from a man in his thirties or forties who received the YFV17D yellow fever vaccine. Recombination connected TRBV5-1 to TRBJ1-4, with the D gene call left open. CDR3 sequence: CASSLERPNEKLFF. The DNA reads as follows: TGCGCCAGCAGCTTAGAAAGGCCTAATGAAAAACTGTTTTTT.